Listed here are 13 T cell receptor beta chains from one sample, sequenced in a study of T cell changes during pregnancy in multiple sclerosis. Method: immunoSEQ multiplex PCR; TCRdb's copy keeps in-frame clones and lacks some. The profile covers around 12,000 clones, with 88% appearing a single time and around 7.7% taken by the ten largest. Material: CD8+ T cells from peripheral blood mononuclear cells, obtained in the second trimester of pregnancy. These receptors all come from a female donor in good health, enrolled as a control in a pregnancy study.

The genes are TRBV11-2 and TRBJ1-5; D is undetermined. The V and J ends lost 0 bases and 6 bases respectively, with 6 bases between them. The V gene's germline CDR1 is SGHAT and CDR2 FQNNGV. The CDR3 is 13 amino acids. This CDR3 reads CASSLEASQPQHF. In nucleotides, the CDR3 is TGTGCCAGCAGCTTAGAGGCTAGTCAGCCCCAGCATTTT.

In this sample, this clone turned up once. V and J are TRBV10-3 and TRBJ1-6, with 7 bases fitting TRBD1. Looked up from germline, CDR1 is ENHRY and CDR2 is SYGVKD. The junction had 18 bases not matched to a gene; V was cut back by 10 bases and J by 6 bases. The CDR3 contains 17 residues. CDR3 protein: CATLEGQDWGANSPLHF. CDR3 nucleotides: TGTGCCACCCTGGAAGGACAGGACTGGGGAGCTAATTCACCCCTCCACTTT.

This clone was observed a single time. The rearrangement uses TRBV2 and TRBJ2-3; D uncertain. Looked up from germline, CDR1 is SNHLY and CDR2 is FYNNEI. The V and J ends lost 6 bases and 0 bases respectively, with 10 bases between them. The CDR3 contains 14 residues. The CDR3 region is CASRAPFSTDTQYF. CDR3 DNA sequence: TGTGCCAGCAGAGCCCCCTTTAGCACAGATACGCAGTATTTT.

The rearrangement uses TRBV27 and TRBJ1-2; TRBD1 might be the D (5 bases). Trimming removed 8 bases from V and 8 bases from J, with 18 bases in between. Germline assignment: CDR1 MNHEY and CDR2 SMNVEV (reference sequence). The CDR3 length is 13 residues. Here the CDR3 reads CASSPQGWSGYTF. CDR3 DNA: TGTGCCAGCTCGCCCCAGGGTTGGTCGGGCTACACCTTC.

The CDR3 DNA is TGCGCCAGCAGCCAAGAAAGATCCTTAGGACTAGCGGGAGCTAGGGCCTACGAGCAGTACTTC. This translates into CASSQERSLGLAGARAYEQYF. The rearrangement joins TRBV4-3 to TRBJ2-7; 13 bases are shared with TRBD2. V shed 0 bases, J shed 2 bases, and the junction held 16 bases outside the gene matches. The CDR3 runs 21 residues. The germline V gene has CDR1 LGHNA and CDR2 YSLEER.

For the CDR3, the DNA is TGTGCCTGGAGCTTACAGGGGTACCGCTATGGCTACACCTTC. Translation: CAWSLQGYRYGYTF. This chain connects TRBV30 to TRBJ1-2; 7 nucleotides match TRBD1. Per germline, CDR1 GTSNPN and CDR2 SVGIG (reference sequence). This CDR3 is built from 14 residues. Trimming removed 3 bases from V and 4 bases from J; junction bases left unmatched: 8.

The chain employs TRBV7-3 and TRBJ1-1; the match to TRBD1 covers 7 bases. CDR3 length equals 15 residues. The V segment lost 4 bases and the J segment 12 bases; nucleotides outside the gene matches: 17. The germline V gene has CDR1 SGHTA and CDR2 FQGTGA. CDR3 amino acids: CASSSVPNRGRWTFF. The CDR3 region has the DNA TGTGCCAGCAGCTCCGTGCCGAACAGGGGACGGTGGACTTTCTTT. The full variable domain, its missing parts supplied by reference TRBV7-3 and TRBJ1-1, is GAGVSQTPSNKVTEKGKYVELRCDPISGHTALYWYRQSLGQGPEFLIYFQGTGAADDSGLPNDRFFAVRPEGSVSTLKIQRTERGDSAVYLCASSSVPNRGRWTFFGQGTRLTVV.

This chain links TRBV2 with TRBJ2-4, with TRBD2 as a possible D gene (6 bases). Trimming took 5 bases from V and 0 from J, leaving 32 bases between them. The CDR3 consists of 22 residues. Germline CDR1 SNHLY, CDR2 FYNNEI. The CDR3 is CASSPRFISAIFGGLAKNIQYF. In DNA form, the CDR3 reads TGTGCCAGCAGTCCCCGGTTCATCTCAGCGATCTTTGGGGGGTTAGCCAAAAACATTCAGTACTTC.

The J gene is TRBJ2-3, the V gene TRBV19, with 8 bases lining up with TRBD1. CDR1 is LNHDA and CDR2 is SQIVND in the germline V gene (reference sequence). V trimming: 2 bases; J trimming: 4 bases; junction bases outside the gene matches: 8. The CDR3 totals 16 residues. The CDR3 reads CASSISGGWSADTQYF. Written as DNA, the CDR3 is TGTGCCAGTAGTATATCAGGGGGCTGGAGCGCAGATACGCAGTATTTT.

This clone was seen a single time. The V and J genes are TRBV28 and TRBJ2-7, with TRBD1 matching 9 bases. The trim removed 5 bases at V and 1 base at J, leaving 6 bases unmatched. Germline CDR1 and CDR2: MDHEN and SYDVKM. This CDR3 spans 15 amino acids. The CDR3: CASSQGQGLSYEQYF. CDR3 nucleotide sequence: TGTGCCAGCAGTCAAGGACAGGGGCTTTCCTACGAGCAGTACTTC.

The chain recombines TRBV10-3 with TRBJ2-5; possible D gene TRBD2, 6 bases. The germline V and J ends were trimmed by 3 bases and 1 base, with 15 bases remaining between them. The CDR3 has 16 amino acids. CDR1 ENHRY and CDR2 SYGVKD come from the germline V gene. CDR3 in DNA: TGTGCCATCAGTGACCTTCACGGGACTCCCCAAGAGACCCAGTACTTC. It codes for CAISDLHGTPQETQYF.

The CDR3 bases are TGTGCCAGCAGTTACCGGGACACCACTAATGAGCAGTTCTTC. This sequence encodes CASSYRDTTNEQFF. The V and J genes are TRBV6-5 and TRBJ2-1; the D gene is possibly TRBD1 (6 bases). This CDR3 contains 14 residues. Trimming removed 2 bases at V and 7 bases at J, with 12 bases between. CDR1 is MNHEY, CDR2 SVGAGI, per germline.

This clone was recorded a few times. V gene TRBV19 combines with J gene TRBJ1-1; D not resolved. The CDR3 covers 12 residues. Trimming cost V 7 bases and J 3 bases, with 9 bases left between them. CDR1 and CDR2 (germline): LNHDA, SQIVND (reference sequence). Written as DNA, the CDR3 is TGTGCCAGTAATACAGCTTACACTGAAGCTTTCTTT. This codes for CASNTAYTEAFF.